This T cell receptor (beta chain) originates from a study of tumor and adjacent non-tumor tissue in lung cancer. V shed 3 bases, J shed 5 bases, and the junction held 1 base outside the gene matches. CDR1 MNHNS and CDR2 SASEGT come from the germline V gene. The CDR3 consists of 13 residues. Three rounds of nested PCR, following a modified ARM-PCR protocol, produced the TCRbeta library. In TCRdb, the multiplex PCR reads were re-called with MiXCR into one record per CDR3 protein. The sample has around 140,000 distinct CDR3 sequences; around two thirds are singletons. The template was RNA from unsorted bulk tissue.

The chain recombines TRBV6-1 with TRBJ1-5; TRBD1 matches at 7 bases. Sequenced sample: lung tumor tissue. This TCR came from a man aged 55-75 years with small cell lung cancer. CDR3 protein: CASSDTGDQPQHF. Written as DNA, the CDR3 is TGTGCCAGCAGTGACACAGGGGATCAGCCCCAGCATTTT.